The entry that follows covers one T cell receptor (beta chain) sequence. The antigen is undetermined. The data derive from a study of cytomegalovirus exposure and HLA in healthy donors. Findings and caveats of the study: Generally TCR sequences proved uncommon, though certain public TCRs appeared in numerous donors.

The PCR used 60 Vbeta and 13 Jbeta primers. Produced via immunoSEQ multiplex PCR; TCRdb's table is partial and in-frame only. The sample has 110,000 to 150,000 clones; roughly 80% are singletons. The source of this sequence is a woman aged 40 to 49 in good health and CMV-seropositive. Sequences were obtained from PBMCs.

CDR3 coding DNA: TGTGCCTGGAGTGTAGGGCAGGGGGATTACAATGAGCAGTTCTTC. It encodes CAWSVGQGDYNEQFF. The genes are TRBV30 and TRBJ2-1; 7 bases match TRBD1. The germline V gene has CDR1 GTSNPN and CDR2 SVGIG (reference sequence). Trimming cost V 0 bases and J 4 bases; bases outside gene matches: 6. The CDR3 has 15 amino acids.